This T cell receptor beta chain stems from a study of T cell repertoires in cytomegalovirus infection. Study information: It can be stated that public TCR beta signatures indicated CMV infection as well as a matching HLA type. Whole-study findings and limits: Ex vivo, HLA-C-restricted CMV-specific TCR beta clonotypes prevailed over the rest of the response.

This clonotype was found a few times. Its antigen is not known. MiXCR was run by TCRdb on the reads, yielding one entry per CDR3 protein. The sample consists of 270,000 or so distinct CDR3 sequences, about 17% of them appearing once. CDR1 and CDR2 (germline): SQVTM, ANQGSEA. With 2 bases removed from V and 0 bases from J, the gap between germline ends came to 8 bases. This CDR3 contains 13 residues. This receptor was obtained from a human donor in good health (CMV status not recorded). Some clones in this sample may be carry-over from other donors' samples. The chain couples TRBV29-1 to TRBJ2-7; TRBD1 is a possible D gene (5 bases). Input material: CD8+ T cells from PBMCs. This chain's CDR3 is CSVEQGNSYEQYF. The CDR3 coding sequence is TGCAGCGTTGAACAGGGTAACTCCTACGAGCAGTACTTC.